The rows below give T cell receptor beta chains drawn from one sample of a study of OX40 agonist ivuxolimab in advanced cancers. Assay used: immunoSEQ multiplex PCR; TCRdb lists only in-frame clones, some missing. The sample holds around 78,000 clones; 75% to 90% are singletons and the top ten take roughly 0.94%. The source was CD4+ or CD8+ T cells sorted from blood, collected in a trial of the OX40 agonist ivuxolimab. These receptors originate from an adult with an advanced solid tumor such as melanoma, head and neck, liver or kidney cancer. Each CDR3 is given with its conserved first and last residue. D genes are given only for firm matches. Only part of the rows carry a size: once, few, many, or a class if the clone is expanded.

V	J	D	size	DNA	CDR3
TRBV5-1	TRBJ2-5	TRBD2	NA	TGCGCCAGCAGCTTGGGAGGGTCTAGCGGGGCGAGGGAGACCCAGTACTTC	CASSLGGSSGARETQYF
TRBV5-1	TRBJ1-5	NA	NA	TGCGCCAGCAGCTTGGGGGACATAAGCAATCAGCCCCAGCATTTT	CASSLGDISNQPQHF
TRBV29-1	TRBJ2-1	NA	NA	TGCAGCGTTCGCCGGACGGATTCCTACAATGAGCAGTTCTTC	CSVRRTDSYNEQFF
TRBV2	TRBJ2-3	NA	once	TGTGCCAGCAGAACTACTCCTAGCACAGATACGCAGTATTTT	CASRTTPSTDTQYF
TRBV6-1	TRBJ1-5	NA	NA	TGTGCCAGCAGTGAAACGACAGTTTATAGCAATCAGCCCCAGCATTTT	CASSETTVYSNQPQHF
TRBV19	TRBJ2-7	TRBD1	NA	TGTGCCACCTCGGGACAGGGGCCCTACGAGCAGTACTTC	CATSGQGPYEQYF
TRBV28	TRBJ2-5	TRBD2	NA	TGTGCCAGCCGCGGGGGGAGGCTCCAAGAGACCCAGTACTTC	CASRGGRLQETQYF
TRBV6-6	TRBJ2-6	NA	once	TGTGCCGCGGACTCTGGGGCCAACGTCCTGACTTTC	CAADSGANVLTF
TRBV30	TRBJ2-7	NA	NA	TGTGCCTGGAGTGTAGGGCTTGGGGGCTACGAGCAGTACTTC	CAWSVGLGGYEQYF
TRBV14	TRBJ1-6	TRBD1	NA	TGTGCCAGCAGCCAAGGGGTCAGGGGGCTAACCTATAATTCACCCCTCCACTTT	CASSQGVRGLTYNSPLHF
TRBV28	TRBJ2-5	NA	NA	TGTGCCAGCAGTTTACCGGGGAAAGAGACCCAGTACTTC	CASSLPGKETQYF
TRBV15	TRBJ1-3	NA	NA	TGTGCCACCAGCAGAAGTCTTACAAACACCATATATTTT	CATSRSLTNTIYF
TRBV28	TRBJ1-2	NA	NA	TGTGCCAGCAGTGAAAACATTAGGCGATATGGCTACACCTTC	CASSENIRRYGYTF
TRBV5-4	TRBJ2-1	NA	NA	TGTGCCAGCAGCCCCCGGGGTAGCTCCTACAATGAGCAGTTCTTC	CASSPRGSSYNEQFF
TRBV30	TRBJ1-2	NA	NA	TGTGCCATGAGCCGGGGATGGGATGGCTACACCTTC	CAMSRGWDGYTF
TRBV25-1	TRBJ2-7	NA	NA	TGTGCCAGCAGTAACACAGGTGCAGGATACGAGCAGTACTTC	CASSNTGAGYEQYF
TRBV5-5	TRBJ2-7	NA	few	TGTGCCAGCAGCTTGGCTAGCGCCCGAGACGAGCAGTACTTC	CASSLASARDEQYF
TRBV2	TRBJ2-1	TRBD1	NA	TGTGCCAGCAGTCGGCCTTCGACAGGGTGGTCCTACAATGAGCAGTTCTTC	CASSRPSTGWSYNEQFF
TRBV6-6	TRBJ2-7	NA	NA	TGTGCCAGCAGTTACTCGGTGGGGGGCTACCACGAGCAGTACTTC	CASSYSVGGYHEQYF
TRBV7-9	TRBJ2-2	NA	NA	TGTGCCAGCAGCTTAGCCTCAGGACGGGAGCTGTTTTTT	CASSLASGRELFF
TRBV5-1	TRBJ2-2	TRBD2	NA	TGCGCCAGCCGTAATAGCGGGAGCCCCGACACCGGGGAGCTGTTTTTT	CASRNSGSPDTGELFF
TRBV4-1	TRBJ1-1	TRBD1	NA	TGCGCCAGCAGCCAGGAATCAGGGGGCACTGAAGCTTTCTTT	CASSQESGGTEAFF
TRBV28	TRBJ2-2	TRBD2	NA	TGTGCCAGCAGCTCTAGCGGGGGGCCCAACACCGGGGAGCTGTTTTTT	CASSSSGGPNTGELFF
TRBV6-1	TRBJ1-2	NA	NA	TGTGCCAGCGGGATAGCTAACTATGGCTACACCTTC	CASGIANYGYTF
TRBV15	TRBJ2-2	NA	few	TGTGCCACCTCGTGGACAGCGAACACCGGGGAGCTGTTTTTT	CATSWTANTGELFF
TRBV2	TRBJ2-3	NA	few	TGTGCCAGCAGTGACCCCCAGCGGACGACTAGCACAGATACGCAGTATTTT	CASSDPQRTTSTDTQYF
TRBV5-8	TRBJ2-7	TRBD2	NA	TGTGCCAGCAGCGCACCGGGACTAGCGGACTCCTACGAGCAGTACTTC	CASSAPGLADSYEQYF
TRBV7-9	TRBJ2-7	TRBD2	once	TGTGCCAGCAGCGTCGCCTCTAGCGGGATAGAGCAGTACTTC	CASSVASSGIEQYF
TRBV30	TRBJ1-5	NA	few	TGTGCCTGGAGTCATCAGGGGAATAGCAATCAGCCCCAGCATTTT	CAWSHQGNSNQPQHF
TRBV28	TRBJ1-4	TRBD1	NA	TGTGCCAGCAGTTTACGGACAGGGGGGGCGGAAAAACTGTTTTTT	CASSLRTGGAEKLFF
TRBV10-3	TRBJ1-5	NA	NA	TGTGCCACGAAAACAGGGCGCGAGCAGCCCCAGCATTTT	CATKTGREQPQHF
TRBV15	TRBJ2-7	NA	NA	TGTGCCACCAGGGAAAACCCGGGGACCGACGAGCAGTACTTC	CATRENPGTDEQYF
TRBV4-2	TRBJ1-5	NA	NA	TGTGCCAGCAGCAGTGGAGAGGCAGGGAATCAGCCCCAGCATTTT	CASSSGEAGNQPQHF
TRBV6-1	TRBJ1-5	NA	NA	TGTGCCGGCACCAGGGACCTTCAGCCCCAGCATTTT	CAGTRDLQPQHF
TRBV19	TRBJ1-2	TRBD1	NA	TGTGCCAGTAGTTTTCGGACAGGCGGCTATGGCTACACCTTC	CASSFRTGGYGYTF
TRBV14	TRBJ2-7	NA	NA	TGTGCCAGCAGCCATGATCACCTAACCTCCTACGAGCAGTACTTC	CASSHDHLTSYEQYF